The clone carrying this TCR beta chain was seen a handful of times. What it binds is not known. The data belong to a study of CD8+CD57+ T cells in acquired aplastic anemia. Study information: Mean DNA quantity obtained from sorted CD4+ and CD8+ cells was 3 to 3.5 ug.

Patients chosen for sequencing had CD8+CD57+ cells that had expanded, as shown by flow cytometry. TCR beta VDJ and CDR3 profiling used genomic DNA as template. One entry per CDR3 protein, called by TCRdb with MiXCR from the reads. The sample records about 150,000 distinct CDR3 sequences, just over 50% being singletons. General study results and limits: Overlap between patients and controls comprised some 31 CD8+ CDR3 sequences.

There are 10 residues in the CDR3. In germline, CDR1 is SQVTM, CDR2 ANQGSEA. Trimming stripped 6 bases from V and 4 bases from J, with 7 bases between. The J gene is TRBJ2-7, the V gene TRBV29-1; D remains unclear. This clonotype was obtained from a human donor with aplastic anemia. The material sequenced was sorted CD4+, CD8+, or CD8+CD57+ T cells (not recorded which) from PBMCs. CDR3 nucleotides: TGCAGCGTCGCCGATTACGAGCAGTACTTC. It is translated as CSVADYEQYF.